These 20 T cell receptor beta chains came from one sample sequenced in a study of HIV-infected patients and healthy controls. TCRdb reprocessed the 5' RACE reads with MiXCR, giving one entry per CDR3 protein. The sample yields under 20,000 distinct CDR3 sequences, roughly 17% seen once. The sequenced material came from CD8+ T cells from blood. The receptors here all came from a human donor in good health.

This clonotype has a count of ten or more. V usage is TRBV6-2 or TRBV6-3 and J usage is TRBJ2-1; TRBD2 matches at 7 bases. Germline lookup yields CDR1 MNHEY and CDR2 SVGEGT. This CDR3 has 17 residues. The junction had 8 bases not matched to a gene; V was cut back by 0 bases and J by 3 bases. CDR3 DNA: TGTGCCAGCAGTTACTCGAGCGCTAGCGGAAACTACAATGAGCAGTTCTTC. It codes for CASSYSSASGNYNEQFF.

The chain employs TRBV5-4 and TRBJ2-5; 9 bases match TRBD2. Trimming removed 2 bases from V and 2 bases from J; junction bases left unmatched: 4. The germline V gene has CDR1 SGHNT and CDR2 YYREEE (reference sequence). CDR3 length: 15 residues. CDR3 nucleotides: TGTGCCAGCAGCTTCAAGCGGGAGGTGCAAGAGACCCAGTACTTC. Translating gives CASSFKREVQETQYF.

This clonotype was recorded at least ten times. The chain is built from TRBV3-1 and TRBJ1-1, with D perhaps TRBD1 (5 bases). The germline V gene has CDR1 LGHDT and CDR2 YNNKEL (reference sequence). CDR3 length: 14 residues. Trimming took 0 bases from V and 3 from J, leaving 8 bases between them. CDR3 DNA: TGTGCCAGCAGCCAAGAAAGGGGTTACACTGAAGCTTTCTTT. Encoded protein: CASSQERGYTEAFF. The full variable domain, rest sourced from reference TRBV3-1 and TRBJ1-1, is DTAVSQTPKYLVTQMGNDKSIKCEQNLGHDTMYWYKQDSKKFLKIMFSYNNKELIINETVPNRFSPKSPDKAHLNLHINSLELGDSAVYFCASSQERGYTEAFFGQGTRLTVV.

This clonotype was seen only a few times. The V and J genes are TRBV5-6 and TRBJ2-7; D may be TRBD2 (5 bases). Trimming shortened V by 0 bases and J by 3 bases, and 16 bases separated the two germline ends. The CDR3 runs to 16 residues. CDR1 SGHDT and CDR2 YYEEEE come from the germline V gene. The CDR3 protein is CASSLAIEGNIYEQYF. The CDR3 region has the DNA TGTGCCAGCAGCTTGGCCATAGAGGGTAATATCTACGAGCAGTACTTC.

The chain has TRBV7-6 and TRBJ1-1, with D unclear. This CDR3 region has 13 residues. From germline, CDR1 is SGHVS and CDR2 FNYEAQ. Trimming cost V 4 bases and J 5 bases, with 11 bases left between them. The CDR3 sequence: CASSSTVGTEAFF. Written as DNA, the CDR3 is TGTGCCAGCAGCTCCACCGTGGGGACTGAAGCTTTCTTT.

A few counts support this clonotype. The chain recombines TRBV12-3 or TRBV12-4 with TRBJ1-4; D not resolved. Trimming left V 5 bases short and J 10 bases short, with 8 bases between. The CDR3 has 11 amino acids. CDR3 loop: CASSDAGKLFF. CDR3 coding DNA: TGTGCCAGCAGTGACGCGGGAAAACTGTTTTTT.

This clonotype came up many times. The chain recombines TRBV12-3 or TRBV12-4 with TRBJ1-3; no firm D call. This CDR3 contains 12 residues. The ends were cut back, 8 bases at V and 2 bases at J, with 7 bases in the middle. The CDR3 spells CASSATGNTIYF. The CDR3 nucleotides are TGTGCCAGCTCTGCGACTGGAAACACCATATATTTT.

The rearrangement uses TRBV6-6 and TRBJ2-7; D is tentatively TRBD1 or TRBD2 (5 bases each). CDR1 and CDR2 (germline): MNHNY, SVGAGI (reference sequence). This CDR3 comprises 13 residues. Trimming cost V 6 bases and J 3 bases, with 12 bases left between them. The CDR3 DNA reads TGTGCCAGCAGCTCAGGGACGGACTACGAGCAGTACTTC. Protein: CASSSGTDYEQYF.

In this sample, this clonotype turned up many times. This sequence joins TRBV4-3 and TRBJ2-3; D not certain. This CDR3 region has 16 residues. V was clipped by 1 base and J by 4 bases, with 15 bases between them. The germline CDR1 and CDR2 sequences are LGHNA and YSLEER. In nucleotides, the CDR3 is TGCGCCAGCAGCCAAGGAGGTCCGCTAACCCCAGATACGCAGTATTTT. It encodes CASSQGGPLTPDTQYF.

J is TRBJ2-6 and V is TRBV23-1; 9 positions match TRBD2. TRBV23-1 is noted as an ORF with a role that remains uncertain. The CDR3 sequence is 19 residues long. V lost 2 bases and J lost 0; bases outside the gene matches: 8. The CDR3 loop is CASSQPAGGAPSGANVLTF. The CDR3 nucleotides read TGCGCCAGCAGTCAACCCGCGGGAGGGGCTCCCTCTGGGGCCAACGTCCTGACTTTC.

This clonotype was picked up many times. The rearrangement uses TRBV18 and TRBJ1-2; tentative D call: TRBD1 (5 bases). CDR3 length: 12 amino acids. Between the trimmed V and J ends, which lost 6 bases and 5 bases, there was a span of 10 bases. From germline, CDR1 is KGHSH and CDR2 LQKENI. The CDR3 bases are TGTGCCAGCTCCGAGACAGAATATGGCTACACCTTC. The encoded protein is CASSETEYGYTF.

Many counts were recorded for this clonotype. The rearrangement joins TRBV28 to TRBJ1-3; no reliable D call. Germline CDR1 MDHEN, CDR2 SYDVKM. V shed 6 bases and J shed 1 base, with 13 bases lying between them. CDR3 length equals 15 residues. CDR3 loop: CASSPVEPSGNTIYF. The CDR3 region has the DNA TGTGCCAGCAGCCCTGTTGAGCCTTCTGGAAACACCATATATTTT.

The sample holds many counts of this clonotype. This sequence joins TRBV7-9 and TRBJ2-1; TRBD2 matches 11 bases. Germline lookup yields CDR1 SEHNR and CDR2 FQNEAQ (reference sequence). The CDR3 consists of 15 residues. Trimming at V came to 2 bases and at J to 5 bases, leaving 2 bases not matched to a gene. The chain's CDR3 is CASSLRLAGHNEQFF. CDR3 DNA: TGTGCCAGCAGCTTACGACTAGCGGGGCACAATGAGCAGTTCTTC.

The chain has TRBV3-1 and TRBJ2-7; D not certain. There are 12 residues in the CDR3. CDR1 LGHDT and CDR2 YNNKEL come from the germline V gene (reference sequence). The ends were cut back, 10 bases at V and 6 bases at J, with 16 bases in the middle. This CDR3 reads CATVSPGGEQYF. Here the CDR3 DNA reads TGTGCCACTGTCAGCCCAGGCGGCGAGCAGTACTTC.

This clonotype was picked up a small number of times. CDR3 bases: TGTGCCAGCAGCCCTTTTGACACCGGGGAGCTGTTTTTT. As protein: CASSPFDTGELFF. The chain recombines TRBV6-2 or TRBV6-3 with TRBJ2-2; no clear D gene. This CDR3 comprises 13 residues. Trimming cost V 6 bases and J 3 bases, with 8 bases left between them. Per germline, CDR1 MNHEY and CDR2 SVGEGT.

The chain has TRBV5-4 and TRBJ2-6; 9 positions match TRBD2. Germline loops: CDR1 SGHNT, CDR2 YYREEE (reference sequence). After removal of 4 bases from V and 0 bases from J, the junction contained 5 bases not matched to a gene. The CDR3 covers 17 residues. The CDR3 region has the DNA TGTGCCAGCAGCATACTAGCGGGTTTCTCTGGGGCCAACGTCCTGACTTTC. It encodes CASSILAGFSGANVLTF.

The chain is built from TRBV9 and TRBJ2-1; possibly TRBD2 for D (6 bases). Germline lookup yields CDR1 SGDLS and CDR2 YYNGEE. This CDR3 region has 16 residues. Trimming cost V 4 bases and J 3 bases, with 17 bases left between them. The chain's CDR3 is CASSPPAGEDYNEQFF. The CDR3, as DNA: TGTGCCAGCAGCCCACCCGCCGGGGAGGACTACAATGAGCAGTTCTTC.

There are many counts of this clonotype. The CDR3, as DNA: TGTGCCAGCAGGTTACAGGGGGTAGGCACCGGGGAGCTGTTTTTT. Residues: CASRLQGVGTGELFF. The rearrangement links TRBV27 to TRBJ2-2; 8 bases match TRBD1. There are 15 residues in the CDR3. CDR1 is MNHEY, CDR2 SMNVEV, per germline (reference sequence). V was clipped by 6 bases and J by 4 bases; unmatched bases: 7.

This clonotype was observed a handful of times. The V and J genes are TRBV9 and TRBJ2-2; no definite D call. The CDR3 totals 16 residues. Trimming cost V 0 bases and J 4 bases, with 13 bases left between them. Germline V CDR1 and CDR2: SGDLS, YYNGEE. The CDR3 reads CASSVGVGLSTGELFF. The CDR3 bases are TGTGCCAGCAGCGTAGGTGTGGGCCTAAGCACCGGGGAGCTGTTTTTT.

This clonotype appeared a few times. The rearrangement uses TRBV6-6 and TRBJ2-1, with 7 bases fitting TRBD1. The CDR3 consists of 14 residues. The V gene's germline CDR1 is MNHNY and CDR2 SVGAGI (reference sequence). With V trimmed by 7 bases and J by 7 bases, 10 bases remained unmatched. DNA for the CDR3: TGTGCCAGCACCACTAACAGGGGAATGAATGAGCAGTTCTTC. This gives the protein CASTTNRGMNEQFF.